The 26 T cell receptor beta chains listed next were all sequenced from one sample in a study of cytomegalovirus exposure and HLA in healthy donors. Researchers ran the PCR with 60 Vbeta and 13 Jbeta primers. Sequenced by immunoSEQ multiplex PCR; TCRdb stores in-frame clones only, minus some. Of about 82,000 clones listed, around 85% were seen once; the top ten hold roughly 13%. Source material: PBMCs. These receptors were taken from a human donor in good health.

The chain is built from TRBV6-5 and TRBJ2-3; 7 bases match TRBD2. V shed 6 bases and J 4 bases; nucleotides not matched to a gene: 7. The length of the CDR3 is 14 residues. The germline gives CDR1 MNHEY, CDR2 SVGAGI. CDR3 sequence reads: CASSPGTIADTQYF. In DNA, the CDR3 is TGTGCCAGCAGCCCCGGGACTATCGCAGATACGCAGTATTTT.

This chain joins TRBV7-9 and TRBJ2-5; 7 bases fit TRBD2. Germline CDR1 reads SEHNR; CDR2 reads FQNEAQ (reference sequence). The CDR3 is made up of 16 amino acids. Trimming cost V 0 bases and J 5 bases; bases outside gene matches: 9. The CDR3 region is CASSLALGTTRETQYF. For the CDR3, the DNA is TGTGCCAGCAGCTTAGCGCTTGGGACTACCAGGGAGACCCAGTACTTC. Using reference TRBV7-9 and TRBJ2-5 for the parts outside the CDR3, the full variable domain is DTGVSQNPRHKITKRGQNVTFRCDPISEHNRLYWYRQTLGQGPEFLTYFQNEAQLEKSRLLSDRFSAERPKGSFSTLEIQRTEQGDSAMYLCASSLALGTTRETQYFGPGTRLLVL.

This rearrangement joins TRBV7-6 to TRBJ1-1; D gene ambiguous. Deletions cut 6 bases from V and 0 bases from J, with 11 bases between. The length of the CDR3 is 14 residues. Germline V gene sequence: CDR1 SGHVS, CDR2 FNYEAQ. CDR3 coding DNA: TGTGCCAGCAGTCGTACCGGTATGAACACTGAAGCTTTCTTT. Translated, it gives CASSRTGMNTEAFF.

The chain couples TRBV27 to TRBJ2-1; TRBD2 matches at 8 bases. The CDR3 is made up of 13 amino acids. CDR1 and CDR2 (germline): MNHEY, SMNVEV (reference sequence). After removal of 6 bases from V and 12 bases from J, the junction contained 10 bases not matched to a gene. The CDR3 here is CASRKREISGQFF. The CDR3 DNA is TGTGCCAGCAGGAAGCGGGAGATCTCGGGGCAGTTCTTC.

CDR3 bases: TGTGCCAGCAGCCAAGGGGGTAAGGGGTCACCCCTCCACTTT. It yields the protein CASSQGGKGSPLHF. This chain uses TRBV14 with TRBJ1-6, with D perhaps matching TRBD1 (5 bases). The CDR3 runs 14 residues. Trimming cost V 1 base and J 10 bases, with 11 bases left between them. Germline loops: CDR1 SGHDN, CDR2 FVKESK.

This clone was observed a handful of times. This sequence joins TRBV4-3 and TRBJ1-5; 9 bases are shared with TRBD1. This CDR3 has 16 amino acids. Trimming took 4 bases from V and 9 from J; bases not matched to a gene: 13. CDR1 and CDR2 from the germline V gene are LGHNA and YSLEER. CDR3 loop: CASSLDYGQGHRPQHF. In nucleotides, the CDR3 is TGCGCCAGCAGCCTAGACTACGGACAGGGGCATCGGCCCCAGCATTTT.

This chain's CDR3 is CATSRDYYEQYF. CDR3 DNA: TGTGCCACCAGCAGAGATTACTACGAGCAGTACTTC. V gene TRBV15 combines with J gene TRBJ2-7, with unresolved D. The V gene's germline CDR1 is LNHNV and CDR2 YYDKDF (reference sequence). Trimming took off 0 bases at V and 3 bases at J, with 3 bases between the two ends. The CDR3 runs 12 residues.

The chain uses TRBV9 and TRBJ2-1, with TRBD2 matching over 11 bases. Looked up from germline, CDR1 is SGDLS and CDR2 is YYNGEE. Unmatched junction bases numbered 6, after V lost 0 bases and J lost 7 bases. This CDR3 is 16 amino acids long. CDR3: CASSVDPSGGLNEQFF. The CDR3 DNA sequence: TGTGCCAGCAGCGTAGATCCTAGCGGGGGGTTGAATGAGCAGTTCTTC.

The chain uses TRBV30 and TRBJ2-1; 8 bases are shared with TRBD2. Looked up from germline, CDR1 is GTSNPN and CDR2 is SVGIG (reference sequence). This CDR3 is built from 12 residues. J was trimmed by 6 bases and V by 5 bases; bases with no gene match: 3. The CDR3, as DNA: TGTGCCTGGTCGGGGGGGGTCAATGAGCAGTTCTTC. It is translated as CAWSGGVNEQFF.

The CDR3 loop is CASSIGTDTRHEQYF. Here the CDR3 DNA reads TGCGCCAGCAGTATAGGGACAGATACCCGCCACGAGCAGTACTTC. V usage is TRBV5-1 and J usage is TRBJ2-7; TRBD1 aligns across 7 bases. V trimming: 5 bases; J trimming: 5 bases; junction bases outside the gene matches: 13. The CDR3 runs to 15 residues. Per germline, CDR1 SGHRS and CDR2 YFSETQ.

The chain links TRBV19 to TRBJ2-7; TRBD1 aligns across 8 bases. The germline V gene has CDR1 LNHDA and CDR2 SQIVND (reference sequence). The CDR3 loop spans 13 amino acids. Losses at the gene ends were 5 bases for V and 2 bases for J; bases not matched to a gene: 2. The CDR3 protein is CASSAGQAYEQYF. The DNA of the CDR3 is TGTGCCAGTAGTGCGGGACAGGCCTACGAGCAGTACTTC.

The chain is built from TRBV2 and TRBJ1-1, with a weak D call TRBD1 (6 bases). V was clipped by 5 bases and J by 2 bases, with 18 bases between them. The CDR3 sequence is 16 residues long. The germline gives CDR1 SNHLY, CDR2 FYNNEI. CDR3 in amino acids: CASSKQGPGINTEAFF. CDR3 nucleotide sequence: TGTGCCAGCAGTAAACAGGGACCAGGGATAAACACTGAAGCTTTCTTT.

The genes are TRBV7-9 and TRBJ1-6; D may be TRBD1 (6 bases). V was trimmed by 3 bases and J by 9 bases, leaving 12 bases between them. The CDR3 contains 14 residues. Germline CDR1 is SEHNR and CDR2 is FQNEAQ (reference sequence). CDR3 amino acids: CASSFGDTVSPLHF. The DNA for the CDR3 is TGTGCCAGCAGCTTCGGGGACACCGTTTCACCCCTCCACTTT.

The V gene is TRBV18, the J gene TRBJ1-3; TRBD1 might be the D (6 bases). From germline, CDR1 is KGHSH and CDR2 LQKENI. V lost 3 bases to trimming and J lost 0 bases, with 15 bases between them. The CDR3 is made up of 17 amino acids. CDR3 coding DNA: TGTGCCAGCTCACCTTCCAGGGGTCACATCTCTGGAAACACCATATATTTT. It yields the protein CASSPSRGHISGNTIYF. The full variable domain, in which reference TRBV18 and TRBJ1-3 provide the parts outside the CDR3, is NAGVMQNPRHLVRRRGQEARLRCSPMKGHSHVYWYRQLPEEGLKFMVYLQKENIIDESGMPKERFSAEFPKEGPSILRIQQVVRGDSAAYFCASSPSRGHISGNTIYFGEGSWLTVV.

The V and J genes are TRBV30 and TRBJ1-2; 11 positions match TRBD1. Germline loops: CDR1 GTSNPN, CDR2 SVGIG (reference sequence). This CDR3 comprises 14 residues. V dropped 0 bases and J dropped 5; count of bases not matched to a gene: 2. This CDR3 is CAWSVGTGGYGYTF. The CDR3 DNA follows: TGTGCCTGGAGTGTAGGGACAGGGGGTTATGGCTACACCTTC.

The J gene is TRBJ2-3, the V gene TRBV29-1, with D maybe TRBD2 (5 bases). V gave up 4 bases and J gave up 5 bases, with 16 bases separating them. Germline-derived CDR1 and CDR2 are SQVTM and ANQGSEA. The CDR3 loop spans 14 amino acids. CDR3 amino acids: CSVGRGGSGDTQYF. The CDR3 bases are TGCAGCGTTGGGCGCGGCGGGTCGGGAGATACGCAGTATTTT.

The chain carries TRBV6-5 and TRBJ2-5; perhaps TRBD2 as D (6 bases). The CDR3 runs to 13 residues. Germline CDR1 is MNHEY and CDR2 is SVGAGI. The V gene lost 3 bases and the J gene lost 5 bases, with 10 bases spanning the gap. The CDR3 DNA follows: TGTGCCAGCAGTTATGATGGGGGGGAGACCCAGTACTTC. This translates into CASSYDGGETQYF.

Of note for this clone: One end of the junction does not line up with germline, which may come from a read error. The chain links TRBV6-1 to TRBJ1-5, with a tentative D call TRBD1 (5 bases). CDR3 length: 13 residues. From germline, CDR1 is MNHNS and CDR2 SASEGT. The CDR3 sequence: CASSGTLNQPQNF. CDR3 sequence (DNA): TGTGCCAGCAGTGGGACACTGAATCAGCCCCAGAATTTT.

The chain recombines TRBV7-9 with TRBJ2-5; 14 bases line up with TRBD2. The CDR3 runs to 15 residues. CDR1 and CDR2 (germline): SEHNR, FQNEAQ (reference sequence). Losses at the gene ends were 6 bases for V and 5 bases for J; bases not matched to a gene: 5. In DNA form, the CDR3 reads TGTGCCAGCAGTTCCTGGACTAGCGGGGGGGAGACCCAGTACTTC. This translates into CASSSWTSGGETQYF.

J is TRBJ2-7 and V is TRBV13, with TRBD2 identical over 7 bases. This CDR3 region has 14 residues. The ends lost 5 bases at V and 0 bases at J; junction bases unmatched: 4. Germline V gene data show CDR1 as PRHDT and CDR2 as FYEKMQ (reference sequence). DNA for the CDR3: TGTGCCAGCAGCACGAGCGGGGACTCCTACGAGCAGTACTTC. Protein: CASSTSGDSYEQYF.

V usage is TRBV2 and J usage is TRBJ2-7, with D possibly TRBD1 on 6 matching bases. Germline CDR1 SNHLY, CDR2 FYNNEI. V lost 3 bases and J lost 2, with 11 bases in between. The CDR3 sequence is 14 residues long. CDR3 loop: CASSDHRETYEQYF. CDR3 sequence (DNA): TGTGCCAGCAGTGATCACAGGGAGACCTACGAGCAGTACTTC.

This clone showed up just a few times. The chain couples TRBV6-6 to TRBJ2-2, with unresolved D. V was trimmed by 7 bases and J by 6 bases, leaving 12 bases between them. CDR1 MNHNY and CDR2 SVGAGI come from the germline V gene (reference sequence). The length of the CDR3 is 13 residues. The CDR3 bases are TGTGCCAGCACCGACTCCGGCGCCGGGGAGCTGTTTTTT. It specifies CASTDSGAGELFF.

This clone was seen a few times. This rearrangement joins TRBV6-1 to TRBJ2-1, with D possibly TRBD1 on 5 matching bases. Trimming left V 6 bases short and J 9 bases short, with 9 bases between. The CDR3 sequence is 11 residues long. Germline assignment: CDR1 MNHNS and CDR2 SASEGT. CDR3 sequence: CASRQGTEQFF. CDR3 sequence (DNA): TGTGCCAGCAGGCAGGGAACTGAGCAGTTCTTC.

The chain links TRBV2 to TRBJ1-1; possibly TRBD1 for D (5 bases). This CDR3 is 14 amino acids long. Trimming shortened V by 4 bases and J by 1 base, and 10 bases separated the two germline ends. Germline V gene data show CDR1 as SNHLY and CDR2 as FYNNEI. The DNA for the CDR3 is TGTGCCAGCAGTGTGAAGGGGAAGAACACTGAAGCTTTCTTT. It encodes CASSVKGKNTEAFF.

This clone has just one count. The chain joins TRBV29-1 to TRBJ2-5; perhaps TRBD1 as D (5 bases). V was trimmed by 0 bases and J by 5 bases, leaving 13 bases between them. The germline CDR1 and CDR2 sequences are SQVTM and ANQGSEA. The CDR3 contains 14 residues. CDR3 DNA sequence: TGCAGCGTTGAAGAGGCAGGGCCCAACGAGACCCAGTACTTC. It encodes CSVEEAGPNETQYF.

V and J are TRBV7-6 and TRBJ2-2; D might be TRBD1 (6 bases). This CDR3 contains 13 residues. V lost 5 bases and J 5 bases, leaving 9 bases between the germline ends. Per germline, CDR1 SGHVS and CDR2 FNYEAQ. CDR3 in DNA: TGTGCCAGCAGCGCCAGGGGAACCGGGGAGCTGTTTTTT. Its translation is CASSARGTGELFF.